The clone carrying this TCR beta chain has more than one count but fewer than ten. What it recognizes is unknown. Via MiXCR, TCRdb re-called the reads, giving one row per CDR3 protein. The sample comprises fewer than 350,000 distinct CDR3 sequences, almost 30% of which are singletons, and over 15% rests with the top ten. This sample is part of a study of T cell repertoires in cytomegalovirus infection. Study-level background: CMV infection plus the matching HLA type was flagged by public TCR beta signatures.

Trimming took 3 bases from V and 5 from J; bases not matched to a gene: 4. Germline V gene sequence: CDR1 SGHTA, CDR2 FQGNSA. This CDR3 contains 14 residues. This TCR was recovered from a human donor in good health (CMV status not recorded). Some clones in this sample may be carry-over from other donors' samples. Sequences were derived from cultured PBMCs, sampled from culture after CMV antigen stimulation. This chain links TRBV7-2 with TRBJ2-1, with TRBD2 matching over 7 bases. The CDR3 DNA follows: TGTGCCAGCAGCTTCGGACTAGTGAACAATGAGCAGTTCTTC. Protein: CASSFGLVNNEQFF.